The sequence of this T cell receptor (beta chain) was determined in a study of blood T cell repertoires in COVID-19. Overall study: Italy, Spain and the United States were the sources of the convalescent and acute COVID-19 samples. PBMCs, B-cell-depleted T cells, or T cells provided the cDNA or gDNA that made up the material.

J was trimmed by 10 bases and V by 3 bases; bases with no gene match: 9. This CDR3 is 14 amino acids long. CDR1 and CDR2 from the germline V gene are MRHNA and SNTAGT. The authors' processing: Using reference gene primer amplification, nucleated cell counts were estimated. The repertoire was sequenced with immunoSEQ multiplex PCR; TCRdb's copy has only in-frame clones and lacks some. V, J and clone size reflect that table, while D and trimming were determined from the DNA. The table lists tens of thousands of clones, roughly 84% of them singletons. The chain recombines TRBV6-4 with TRBJ2-1; 7 bases align to TRBD2. The receptor was derived from a woman in her seventies with acute or convalescent COVID-19. Specimen: peripheral blood. In DNA, the CDR3 is TGTGCCAGCAGTGAAAGCGGGGCTCCTTGGGAGCAGTTCTTC. Protein: CASSESGAPWEQFF.